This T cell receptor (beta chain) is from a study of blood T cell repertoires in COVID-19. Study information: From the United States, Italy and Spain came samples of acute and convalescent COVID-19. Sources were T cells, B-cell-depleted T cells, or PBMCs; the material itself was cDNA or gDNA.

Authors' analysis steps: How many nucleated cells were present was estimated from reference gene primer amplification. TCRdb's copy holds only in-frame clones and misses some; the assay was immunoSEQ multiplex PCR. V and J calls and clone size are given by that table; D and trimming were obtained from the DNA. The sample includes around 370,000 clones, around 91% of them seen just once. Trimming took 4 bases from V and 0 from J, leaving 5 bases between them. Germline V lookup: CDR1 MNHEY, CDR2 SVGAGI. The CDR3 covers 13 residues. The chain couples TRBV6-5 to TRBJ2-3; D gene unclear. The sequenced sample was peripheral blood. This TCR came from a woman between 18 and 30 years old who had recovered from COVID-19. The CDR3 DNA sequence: TGTGCCAGCAGTTCGACTAGCACAGATACGCAGTATTTT. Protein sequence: CASSSTSTDTQYF.